This T cell receptor (beta chain) was obtained from a study of shared clonotypes between healthy human individuals. Study findings and constraints: How much donors shared clonotypes was expected to be affected by sequencing depth.

Points on this clone: Its target is unknown.

This CDR3 comprises 17 residues. The germline V gene encodes CDR1 SGDLS and CDR2 YYNGEE. V lost 4 bases to trimming and J lost 2 bases; unmatched junction nucleotides: 5. Here immunoSEQ multiplex PCR was the method, and the copy in TCRdb shows in-frame clones only, minus some. The top ten clones hold around 0.6% of a sample with fewer than 1.4 million clones, 70% to 80% of them seen once. The V call is TRBV9, the J call TRBJ2-3; 15 bases are a match to TRBD2. The clonotype comes from a man aged 18 to 30 in good health. Some clones in this sample may be carry-over from other donors' samples. Material: memory CD4+ T cells from PBMCs. Subset in this sample: CD45RA-negative fraction. Here the CDR3 reads CASSPGTSGRNTDTQYF. The CDR3 DNA reads as TGTGCCAGCAGCCCCGGGACTAGCGGGAGGAACACAGATACGCAGTATTTT.